Listed below are T cell receptor beta chains from one sample, sequenced in a study of response to subunit inactivated influenza vaccine. Using its own MiXCR run on the RT-PCR reads, TCRdb lists one record per CDR3 protein. The table has 540,000 or so distinct CDR3 sequences, roughly 13% seen once. The starting material was PBMCs from blood, obtained roughly 46 days after vaccination. The source of these receptors is a middle-aged man who received an inactivated influenza vaccine. The CDR3 runs from the conserved cysteine through the conserved F or W. Each record gives: V gene, D gene, J gene, clone size, CDR3 DNA, CDR3 protein. A D gene is named only where the DNA matches it firmly. Not all rows give a size; the values are once, few, many and, for expanded clones, a class.

>TRBV7-2|NA|TRBJ2-6|few
TGTGCCAGCAGGCCACAGAGCTCTGGGGCCAACGTCCTGACTTTC
CASRPQSSGANVLTF
>TRBV11-2|NA|TRBJ2-7|few
TGTGCCAGCAGCTTAGACATGGGCTCCTACGAGCAGTACTTC
CASSLDMGSYEQYF
>TRBV6-2/TRBV6-3|NA|TRBJ2-2|NA
TGTGCCAGCAGTTACTCAGGGTGGACCGGGGAGCTGTTTTTT
CASSYSGWTGELFF
>TRBV29-1|NA|TRBJ2-3|many
TGCAGCGCCGCAGGGGTCCATAGCAACACAGATACGCAGTATTTT
CSAAGVHSNTDTQYF
>TRBV21-1|NA|TRBJ1-2|few
TGTGCCAGCAGCACTCGAACAGGGGTGGCGTGTGGCTACACCTTC
CASSTRTGVACGYTF
>TRBV20-1|NA|TRBJ2-1|NA
TGCAGTGCTAGAGATCTCTCCTCGGGGACGGTGGGGGTCAATGAGCAGTTCTTC
CSARDLSSGTVGVNEQFF
>TRBV6-1|TRBD2|TRBJ2-3|NA
TGTGCCAGCAGTGGATCGGGACTAGGAGCAGATACGCAGTATTTT
CASSGSGLGADTQYF
>TRBV12-3/TRBV12-4|TRBD1|TRBJ1-1|NA
TGTGCCAGCAGCAATCCGGGACAGCATGTTGAAGCTTTCTTT
CASSNPGQHVEAFF
>TRBV5-1|TRBD2|TRBJ2-5|NA
TGCGCCAGCAGCTTCGGACTAGCGGGGGTACAAGAGACCCAGTACTTC
CASSFGLAGVQETQYF
>TRBV12-3/TRBV12-4|NA|TRBJ2-7|few
TGTGCCAGCAGTCTAAGACAAGTCTACGAGCAGTACTTC
CASSLRQVYEQYF
>TRBV10-3|NA|TRBJ2-1|NA
TGTGCCATCATGGCCTCTGGAGGTTACAATGAGCAGTTCTTC
CAIMASGGYNEQFF
>TRBV20-1|NA|TRBJ2-2|many
TGCAGTGCTAGGGTGTTGAAAAACACCGGGGAGCTGTTTTTT
CSARVLKNTGELFF
>TRBV7-2|NA|TRBJ1-6|NA
TGTGCCAGCAGCTCCTCCACCAACTATAGGGGAGTACCCCTCCACTTT
CASSSSTNYRGVPLHF
>TRBV7-9|NA|TRBJ2-3|NA
TGTGCCAGCAGCTTAGCATATGCCCCAGATACGCAGTATTTT
CASSLAYAPDTQYF
>TRBV20-1|TRBD2|TRBJ2-7|NA
TGCAGTGCTAGCGCGGCTAGCGGGAGGGCTGGGTACGAGCAGTACTTC
CSASAASGRAGYEQYF
>TRBV7-8|TRBD1|TRBJ1-5|NA
TGTGCCAGCAGCTTGGACAGGGCAGGGAGACGCAATCAGCCCCAGCATTTT
CASSLDRAGRRNQPQHF
>TRBV9|NA|TRBJ2-7|few
TGTGCCAGCAGCGAGTCGACAGGTTTCTACGAGCAGTACTTC
CASSESTGFYEQYF
>TRBV11-2|NA|TRBJ1-1|many
TGTGCCAGCAGCTTAGGAACTTGGGGGCAGGCGGACACTGAAGCTTTCTTT
CASSLGTWGQADTEAFF
>TRBV10-3|NA|TRBJ1-1|few
TGTGCCATCAGTGTGGGGGTGAGAGAAACTGAAGCTTTCTTT
CAISVGVRETEAFF
>TRBV29-1|NA|TRBJ2-6|NA
TGCAGCGTTGATGCCGGCTCTGGGGCCAACGTCCTGACTTTC
CSVDAGSGANVLTF
>TRBV29-1|TRBD2|TRBJ2-1|few
TGCAGCGTCGCTATGGGACTAGCGGCTTACAATGAGCAGTTCTTC
CSVAMGLAAYNEQFF
>TRBV4-3|TRBD2|TRBJ2-1|NA
TGCGCCAGCAGCCAGGACCCCACTAGCGGGGGGTACAATGAGCAGTTCTTC
CASSQDPTSGGYNEQFF
>TRBV4-3|NA|TRBJ2-7|few
TGCGCCAGCAGCCAAAAAGTGGGATCCTACGAGCAGTACTTC
CASSQKVGSYEQYF
>TRBV13|TRBD2|TRBJ2-5|few
TGTGCCAGCAGCTTAACTAGCGGGAGGGCCCTCTCCAAAGAGACCCAGTACTTC
CASSLTSGRALSKETQYF
>TRBV7-6|NA|TRBJ1-1|many
TGTGCCAGCAGCTTAGGTTCAGGGCCCAACACTGAAGCTTTCTTT
CASSLGSGPNTEAFF
>TRBV5-1|NA|TRBJ2-7|many
TGCGCCAGCAGCTTGGCTGGAGGTTTCTACGAGCAGTACTTC
CASSLAGGFYEQYF
>TRBV20-1|NA|TRBJ2-5|NA
TGCAGTGCCCCCAACTTATTCAACCAAGAGACCCAGTACTTC
CSAPNLFNQETQYF
>TRBV14|TRBD2|TRBJ2-1|many
TGTGCCAGCAGCCAAATGGGAGGGACTAGCGGGTACAATGAGCAGTTCTTC
CASSQMGGTSGYNEQFF
>TRBV24-1|TRBD2|TRBJ2-1|NA
TGTGCCACCAGTGACCTAGCGGCAAACAATGAGCAGTTCTTC
CATSDLAANNEQFF
>TRBV11-2|NA|TRBJ1-1|NA
TGTGCCAGCAGCTTAGAAGTCAGCGCCCGGGTCACTGAAGCTTTCTTT
CASSLEVSARVTEAFF
>TRBV20-1|TRBD1|TRBJ1-1|few
TGCAGTGCCCTTGGGGGACAGCGAAACACTGAAGCTTTCTTT
CSALGGQRNTEAFF
>TRBV10-3|NA|TRBJ2-7|many
TGTGCCATCAAAGAGACCTACGAGCAGTACTTC
CAIKETYEQYF
>TRBV25-1|TRBD2|TRBJ2-5|few
TGTGCCAGCAGTGGGTCGGTTCGACTAGCGGGGGGGTCCCAAGAGACCCAGTACTTC
CASSGSVRLAGGSQETQYF
>TRBV7-8|TRBD1|TRBJ2-4|few
TGTGCCAGCAGCTTCGGGTGGACAGGGGAAAACATTCAGTACTTC
CASSFGWTGENIQYF
>TRBV12-3/TRBV12-4|TRBD2|TRBJ2-7|many
TGTGCCAGCAGCCAGACTAGCGCCTACGAGCAGTACTTC
CASSQTSAYEQYF
>TRBV7-8|NA|TRBJ1-2|NA
TGTGCCAGCAGCTTAAGGTCAGCCTATGGCTACACCTTC
CASSLRSAYGYTF
>TRBV5-5|TRBD1|TRBJ2-5|NA
TGTGCCAGCAGCCCCGGACAGGGCGTTATGGAGACCCAGTACTTC
CASSPGQGVMETQYF
>TRBV4-2|NA|TRBJ2-5|few
TGTGCCAGCAGCCGAGGGGCAGTTCTTTGGGAGACCCAGTACTTC
CASSRGAVLWETQYF
>TRBV6-5|TRBD2|TRBJ2-2|few
TGTGCCAGCAGTTACGGACTAGTAGATATCGGGGAGCTGTTTTTT
CASSYGLVDIGELFF